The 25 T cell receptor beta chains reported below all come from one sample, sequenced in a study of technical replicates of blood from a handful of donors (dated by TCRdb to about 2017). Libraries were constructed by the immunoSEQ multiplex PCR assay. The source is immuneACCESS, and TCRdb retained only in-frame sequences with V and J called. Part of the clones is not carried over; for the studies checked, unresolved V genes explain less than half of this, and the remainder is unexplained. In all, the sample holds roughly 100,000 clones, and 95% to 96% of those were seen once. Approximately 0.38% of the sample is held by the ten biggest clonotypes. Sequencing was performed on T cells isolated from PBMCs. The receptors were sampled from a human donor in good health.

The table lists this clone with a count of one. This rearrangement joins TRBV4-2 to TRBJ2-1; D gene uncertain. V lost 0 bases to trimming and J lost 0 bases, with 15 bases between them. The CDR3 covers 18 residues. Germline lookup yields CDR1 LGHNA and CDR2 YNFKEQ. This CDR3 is CASSQDFTRSSSYNEQFF. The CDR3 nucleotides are TGTGCCAGCAGCCAAGATTTTACCCGATCGAGCTCCTACAATGAGCAGTTCTTC.

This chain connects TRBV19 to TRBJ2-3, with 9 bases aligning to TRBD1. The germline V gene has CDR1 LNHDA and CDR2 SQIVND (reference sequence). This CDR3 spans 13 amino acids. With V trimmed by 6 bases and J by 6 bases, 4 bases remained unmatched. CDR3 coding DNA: TGTGCCAGTAGCAGGACAGGGGCTGATACGCAGTATTTT. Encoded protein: CASSRTGADTQYF.

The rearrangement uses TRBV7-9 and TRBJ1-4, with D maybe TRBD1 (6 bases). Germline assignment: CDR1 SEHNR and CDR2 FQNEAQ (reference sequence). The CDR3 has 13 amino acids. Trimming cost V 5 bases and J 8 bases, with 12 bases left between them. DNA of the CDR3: TGTGCCAGCAGCAGGGGGGAGGGGGAAAAACTGTTTTTT. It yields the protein CASSRGEGEKLFF.

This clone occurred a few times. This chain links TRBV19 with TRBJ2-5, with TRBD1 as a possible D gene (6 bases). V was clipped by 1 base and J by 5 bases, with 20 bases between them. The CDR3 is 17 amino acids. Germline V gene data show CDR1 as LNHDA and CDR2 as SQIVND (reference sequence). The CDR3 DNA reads TGTGCCAGTAGTATAGTCTACCCGACAGGCCAGTTGGAGACCCAGTACTTC. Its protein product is CASSIVYPTGQLETQYF.

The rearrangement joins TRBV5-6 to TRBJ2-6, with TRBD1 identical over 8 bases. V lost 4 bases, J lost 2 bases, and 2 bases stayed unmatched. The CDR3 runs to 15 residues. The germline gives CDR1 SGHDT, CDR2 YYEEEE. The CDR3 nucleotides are TGTGCCAGCAGCCTCAGGGGGCCTGGGGCCAACGTCCTGACTTTC. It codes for CASSLRGPGANVLTF. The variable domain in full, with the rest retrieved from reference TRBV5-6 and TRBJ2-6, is DAGVTQSPTHLIKTRGQQVTLRCSPKSGHDTVSWYQQALGQGPQFIFQYYEEEERQRGNFPDRFSGHQFPNYSSELNVNALLLGDSALYLCASSLRGPGANVLTFGAGSRLTVL.

CDR3 sequence reads: CASSQDPPGQGDEKLFF. In DNA form, the CDR3 reads TGCGCCAGCAGCCAAGATCCTCCGGGACAGGGGGACGAAAAACTGTTTTTT. J is TRBJ1-4 and V is TRBV4-3, with TRBD1 identical over 11 bases. This CDR3 comprises 17 residues. Trimming took 0 bases from V and 8 from J; bases not matched to a gene: 8. Per the germline V gene, CDR1 is LGHNA and CDR2 is YSLEER.

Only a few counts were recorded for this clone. The CDR3 region has the DNA TGTGCCAGCAGCCAGGGGTGGGACTATCTCTCCTACGAGCAGTACTTC. The encoded protein is CASSQGWDYLSYEQYF. V and J are TRBV4-2 and TRBJ2-7; TRBD2 matches 7 bases. V was clipped by 3 bases and J by 0 bases; unmatched bases: 8. Germline values: CDR1 LGHNA, CDR2 YNFKEQ. The CDR3 is 16 amino acids.

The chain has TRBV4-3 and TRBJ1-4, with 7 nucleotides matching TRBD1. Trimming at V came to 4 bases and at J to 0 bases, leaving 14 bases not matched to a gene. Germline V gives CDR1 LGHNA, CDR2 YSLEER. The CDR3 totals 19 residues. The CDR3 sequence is CASSRLTGLLSATNEKLFF. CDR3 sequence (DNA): TGCGCCAGCAGCCGGCTGACAGGGCTTCTCTCTGCAACTAATGAAAAACTGTTTTTT.

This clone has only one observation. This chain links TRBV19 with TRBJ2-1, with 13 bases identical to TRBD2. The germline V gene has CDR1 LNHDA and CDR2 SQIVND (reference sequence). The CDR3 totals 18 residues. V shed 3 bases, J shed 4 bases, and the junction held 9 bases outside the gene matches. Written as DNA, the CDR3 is TGTGCCAGTAGTATTTCACCCCAACTAGCGGGAGGGTACAATGAGCAGTTCTTC. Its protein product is CASSISPQLAGGYNEQFF.

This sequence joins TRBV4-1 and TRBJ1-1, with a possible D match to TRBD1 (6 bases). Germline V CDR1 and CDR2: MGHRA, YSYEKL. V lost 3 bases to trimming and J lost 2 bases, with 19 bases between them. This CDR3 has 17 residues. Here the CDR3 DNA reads TGCGCCAGCAGCCACATCTTACCTAGGGGGATCAACACTGAAGCTTTCTTT. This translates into CASSHILPRGINTEAFF.

CDR3 DNA: TGTGCCAGCAGCCAGGGGGCACCTGAGCAGTTCTTC. Translation gives CASSQGAPEQFF. This chain connects TRBV6-6 to TRBJ2-1, with TRBD1 identical over 8 bases. Germline V gives CDR1 MNHNY, CDR2 SVGAGI (reference sequence). The CDR3 has 12 residues. Trimming removed 6 bases from V and 9 bases from J; junction bases left unmatched: 4.

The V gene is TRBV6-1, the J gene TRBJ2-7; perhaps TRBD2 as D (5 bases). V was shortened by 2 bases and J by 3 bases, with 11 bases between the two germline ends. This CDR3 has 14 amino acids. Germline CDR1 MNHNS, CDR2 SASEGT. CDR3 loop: CASSELMSGYEQYF. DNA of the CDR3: TGTGCCAGCAGTGAACTAATGAGCGGCTACGAGCAGTACTTC.

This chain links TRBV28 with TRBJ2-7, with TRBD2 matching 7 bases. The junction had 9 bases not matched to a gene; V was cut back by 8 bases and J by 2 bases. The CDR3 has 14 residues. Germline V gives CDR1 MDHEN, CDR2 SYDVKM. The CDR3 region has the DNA TGTGCCAGCCGCGTCCTGGGAGGGCCCTACGAGCAGTACTTC. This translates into CASRVLGGPYEQYF.

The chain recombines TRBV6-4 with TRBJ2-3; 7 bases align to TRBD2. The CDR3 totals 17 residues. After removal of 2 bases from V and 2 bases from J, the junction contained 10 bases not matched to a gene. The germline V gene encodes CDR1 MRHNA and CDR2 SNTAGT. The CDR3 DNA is TGTGCCAGCAGTGACAGGGGCGGGAGAAGTACCACAGATACGCAGTATTTT. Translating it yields CASSDRGGRSTTDTQYF.

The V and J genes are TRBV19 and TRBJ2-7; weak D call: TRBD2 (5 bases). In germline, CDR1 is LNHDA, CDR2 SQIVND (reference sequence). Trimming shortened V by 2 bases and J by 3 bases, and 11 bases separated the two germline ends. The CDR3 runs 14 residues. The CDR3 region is CASSITGLIYEQYF. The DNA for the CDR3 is TGTGCCAGTAGTATAACCGGACTGATCTACGAGCAGTACTTC.

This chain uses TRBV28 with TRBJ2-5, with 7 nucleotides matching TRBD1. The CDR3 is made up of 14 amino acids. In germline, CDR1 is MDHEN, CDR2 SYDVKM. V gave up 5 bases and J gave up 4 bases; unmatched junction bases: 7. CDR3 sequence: CASSRRGLVETQYF. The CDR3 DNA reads TGTGCCAGCAGTCGCAGGGGGTTGGTAGAGACCCAGTACTTC.

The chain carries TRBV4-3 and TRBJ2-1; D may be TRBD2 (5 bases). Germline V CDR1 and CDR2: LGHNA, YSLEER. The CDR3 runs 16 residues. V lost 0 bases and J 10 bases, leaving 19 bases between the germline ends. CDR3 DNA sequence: TGCGCCAGCAGCCAAGAATCCAGCGGAGCTAACGGAGAGCAGTTCTTC. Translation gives CASSQESSGANGEQFF.

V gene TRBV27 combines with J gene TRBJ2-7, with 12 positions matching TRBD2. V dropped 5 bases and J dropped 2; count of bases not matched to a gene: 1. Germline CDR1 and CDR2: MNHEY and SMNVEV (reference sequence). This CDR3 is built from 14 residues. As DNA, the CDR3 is TGTGCCAGCAGTGCTAGCGGGAGGGCCTACGAGCAGTACTTC. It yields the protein CASSASGRAYEQYF.

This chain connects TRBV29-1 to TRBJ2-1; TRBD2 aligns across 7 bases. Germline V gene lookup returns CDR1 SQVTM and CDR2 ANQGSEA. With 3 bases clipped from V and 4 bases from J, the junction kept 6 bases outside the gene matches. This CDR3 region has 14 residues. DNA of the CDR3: TGCAGCGTTGATACCAGCGGGATTTACAATGAGCAGTTCTTC. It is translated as CSVDTSGIYNEQFF.

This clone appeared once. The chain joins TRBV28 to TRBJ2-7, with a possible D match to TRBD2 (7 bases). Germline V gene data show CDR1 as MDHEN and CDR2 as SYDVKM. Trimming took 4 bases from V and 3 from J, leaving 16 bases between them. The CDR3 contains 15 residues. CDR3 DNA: TGTGCCAGCAGTTCTCTAGCGGAGGGGGTCTACGAGCAGTACTTC. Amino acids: CASSSLAEGVYEQYF.

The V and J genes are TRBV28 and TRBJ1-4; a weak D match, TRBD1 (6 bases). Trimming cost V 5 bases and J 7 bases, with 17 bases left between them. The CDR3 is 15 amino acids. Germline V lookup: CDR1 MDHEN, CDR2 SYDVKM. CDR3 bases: TGTGCCAGCAGTCAACGACCGGACAGCAGTGAAAAACTGTTTTTT. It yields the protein CASSQRPDSSEKLFF. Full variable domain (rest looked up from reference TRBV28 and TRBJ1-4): DVKVTQSSRYLVKRTGEKVFLECVQDMDHENMFWYRQDPGLGLRLIYFSYDVKMKEKGDIPEGYSVSREKKERFSLILESASTNQTSMYLCASSQRPDSSEKLFFGSGTQLSVL.

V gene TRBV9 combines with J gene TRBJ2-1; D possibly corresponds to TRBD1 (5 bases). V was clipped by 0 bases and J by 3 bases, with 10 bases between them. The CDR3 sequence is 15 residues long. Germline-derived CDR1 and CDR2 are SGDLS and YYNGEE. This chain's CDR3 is CASSVARQSYNEQFF. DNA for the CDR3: TGTGCCAGCAGCGTAGCGAGACAGAGCTACAATGAGCAGTTCTTC.

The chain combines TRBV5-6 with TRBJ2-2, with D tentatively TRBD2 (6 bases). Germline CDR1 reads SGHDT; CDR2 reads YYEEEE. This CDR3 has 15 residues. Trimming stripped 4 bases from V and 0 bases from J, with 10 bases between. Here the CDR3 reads CASSGGLSNTGELFF. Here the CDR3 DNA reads TGTGCCAGCAGCGGGGGACTCTCGAACACCGGGGAGCTGTTTTTT.

The CDR3 here is CASSLGTSGTAEQFF. CDR3 DNA: TGTGCCAGCAGCTTGGGGACTAGCGGGACGGCTGAGCAGTTCTTC. V usage is TRBV5-8 and J usage is TRBJ2-1; 12 bases are shared with TRBD2. V was clipped by 0 bases and J by 9 bases; unmatched bases: 4. This CDR3 has 15 amino acids. Germline loops: CDR1 SGHTS, CDR2 YDEGEE.

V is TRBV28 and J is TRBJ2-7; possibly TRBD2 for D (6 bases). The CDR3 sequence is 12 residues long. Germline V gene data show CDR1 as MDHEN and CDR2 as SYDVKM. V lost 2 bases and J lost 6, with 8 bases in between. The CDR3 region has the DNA TGTGCCAGCAGTTTAGTTAGCGGCGAGCAGTACTTC. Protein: CASSLVSGEQYF.